Listed below are T cell receptor beta chains from one sample, sequenced in a study of T cells in localized non-small cell lung cancer. Clones were read by immunoSEQ multiplex PCR, and TCRdb kept only the in-frame ones, dropping some. This table has over 600 clones, about 32% appearing once. Sequences were derived from normal lung tissue next to the tumor, sampled before any cancer treatment. All receptors come from a man aged 40 to 69 with stage I lung adenocarcinoma. Both conserved end residues are part of each CDR3. A D gene is named only where the DNA matches it firmly. Where a row states a size, it is once, few, many or the class of an expanded clone; other rows omit it.

clone_size	j_call	v_call	d_call	cdr3_aa	cdr3_nt
NA	TRBJ2-2	TRBV18	NA	CASSLPLLNTGELFF	TGTGCCAGCTCACTGCCCTTACTTAACACCGGGGAGCTGTTTTTT
NA	TRBJ2-7	TRBV29-1	NA	CSVADGSYEQYF	TGCAGCGTTGCGGACGGGTCCTACGAGCAGTACTTC
NA	TRBJ1-2	TRBV18	NA	CASSPPTESYGYTF	TGTGCCAGCTCACCACCGACAGAGTCCTATGGCTACACCTTC
few	TRBJ2-3	TRBV30	NA	CAWRFSAVNTQYF	TGTGCCTGGAGGTTTTCGGCTGTAAATACGCAGTATTTT
NA	TRBJ2-3	TRBV18	TRBD1	CASSRGTGTGGDTQYF	TGTGCCAGCTCGCGCGGCACCGGGACAGGGGGCGATACGCAGTATTTT
NA	TRBJ2-2	TRBV19	NA	CASSIGTEMWFSGELFF	TGTGCCAGTAGTATAGGGACAGAGATGTGGTTTTCCGGGGAGCTGTTTTTT
NA	TRBJ2-5	TRBV18	TRBD1	CASGKQGAKQETQYF	TGTGCCAGCGGGAAACAGGGGGCGAAACAAGAGACCCAGTACTTC
few	TRBJ2-7	TRBV11-3	TRBD2	CASSGSGRDLYEQYF	TGTGCCAGCAGCGGTAGCGGGCGTGACCTTTACGAGCAGTACTTC
NA	TRBJ2-4	TRBV19	NA	CASSAPDRSVGIQYF	TGTGCCAGTAGCGCGCCCGACAGGTCGGTGGGCATTCAGTACTTC
NA	TRBJ1-1	TRBV28	NA	CASSLFSGSTEAFF	TGTGCCAGCAGTTTATTTTCAGGGAGCACTGAAGCTTTCTTT
few	TRBJ1-6	TRBV11-3	TRBD1	CASSLRALTGTGTPLHF	TGTGCCAGCAGCTTAAGGGCGCTGACCGGGACAGGTACACCCCTCCACTTT
NA	TRBJ2-4	TRBV10-3	TRBD2	CAISESGLAATKNIQYF	TGTGCCATCAGTGAGTCTGGGCTAGCGGCCACAAAAAACATTCAGTACTTC
NA	TRBJ2-7	TRBV6-8	NA	CASSADRTIDKQYF	TGTGCCAGCAGTGCCGACAGGACAATTGACAAGCAGTACTTC
NA	TRBJ2-3	TRBV18	NA	CASSPPTRSTDTQYF	TGTGCCAGCTCACCACCGACACGCAGCACAGATACGCAGTATTTT
NA	TRBJ1-2	TRBV11-3	NA	CASTSPLEWGRDNYGYTF	TGTGCCAGCACCTCCCCACTTGAATGGGGGCGGGATAACTATGGCTACACCTTC
medium-sized	TRBJ1-1	TRBV6-8	NA	CASRADFGRATEAFF	TGTGCCAGCAGGGCGGATTTTGGGAGGGCAACTGAAGCTTTCTTT
NA	TRBJ1-4	TRBV15	TRBD1	CATSSGTENEKLFF	TGTGCCACCAGCAGTGGGACAGAAAATGAAAAACTGTTTTTT
NA	TRBJ1-1	TRBV19	NA	CASSNPPVNTEAFF	TGTGCCAGTAGTAACCCACCAGTGAACACTGAAGCTTTCTTT
few	TRBJ1-1	TRBV19	NA	CASSGALIGTEAFF	TGTGCCAGTAGTGGAGCACTCATCGGCACTGAAGCTTTCTTT
large	TRBJ1-1	TRBV6-8	NA	CASSYSNRVRGKGGEAFF	TGTGCCAGCAGTTACTCGAATCGCGTTAGGGGGAAAGGGGGTGAAGCTTTCTTT
NA	TRBJ2-7	TRBV28	NA	CASGWGLNGQYF	TGTGCCAGCGGGTGGGGACTTAACGGGCAGTACTTC
few	TRBJ1-1	TRBV9	NA	CASSVGSLGKAEAFF	TGTGCCAGCAGCGTAGGGTCCTTGGGGAAGGCTGAAGCTTTCTTT
few	TRBJ2-2	TRBV19	TRBD1	CASKSDRGILGGELFF	TGTGCCAGTAAAAGCGACAGGGGGATTTTGGGCGGGGAGCTGTTTTTT
NA	TRBJ1-5	TRBV18	NA	CASSPDYSNQPQHF	TGTGCCAGCTCACCAGATTATAGCAATCAGCCCCAGCATTTT
once	TRBJ1-4	TRBV19	TRBD1	CASSDPGGFNEKLFF	TGTGCCAGTAGTGATCCAGGGGGCTTTAATGAAAAACTGTTTTTT
NA	TRBJ2-7	TRBV19	NA	CASSDSYEQYF	TGTGCCAGTAGTGACAGTTACGAGCAGTACTTC
NA	TRBJ2-7	TRBV28	TRBD1	CASSFRRGLGYEQYF	TGTGCCAGCAGTTTTCGCAGGGGGCTAGGGTACGAGCAGTACTTC
few	TRBJ1-1	TRBV11-3	TRBD1	CASSLGLLIGQGRTEAFF	TGTGCCAGCAGCTTAGGGCTTCTGATCGGACAGGGGAGAACTGAAGCTTTCTTT
NA	TRBJ2-1	TRBV29-1	TRBD2	CSAVGLAGGINEQFF	TGCAGCGCCGTAGGACTAGCGGGGGGGATCAATGAGCAGTTCTTC
NA	TRBJ1-4	TRBV6-8	NA	CASSPRAGDEKLFF	TGTGCCAGCAGTCCCCGGGCGGGTGATGAAAAACTGTTTTTT
NA	TRBJ1-2	TRBV25-1	NA	CASSVAGVNYGYTF	TGTGCCAGCAGTGTGGCAGGGGTGAACTATGGCTACACCTTC
NA	TRBJ2-7	TRBV5-1	TRBD1	CASSLGQGSIYEQYF	TGCGCCAGCAGCTTGGGACAGGGGAGCATCTACGAGCAGTACTTC
large	TRBJ2-7	TRBV11-3	TRBD1	CASSKGQGANIHEQYF	TGTGCCAGCAGCAAGGGACAGGGGGCTAATATCCACGAGCAGTACTTC
few	TRBJ1-2	TRBV9	TRBD1	CASSFRDRGPSDYGYTF	TGTGCCAGCAGCTTCCGGGACAGGGGGCCATCGGACTATGGCTACACCTTC
NA	TRBJ2-7	TRBV11-3	TRBD1	CASSLNRGPYEQYF	TGTGCCAGCAGCTTAAACAGGGGGCCCTATGAGCAGTACTTC
NA	TRBJ1-2	TRBV18	NA	CASSPPWQRYGYTF	TGTGCCAGCTCACCACCGTGGCAGAGATATGGCTACACCTTC
NA	TRBJ2-4	TRBV1	NA	CASSQVGGQLKNIQYF	TGCGCCAGCAGCCAAGTAGGTGGACAGCTAAAAAACATTCAGTACTTC
NA	TRBJ2-2	TRBV19	NA	CASSILANTGELFF	TGTGCCAGTAGTATCCTAGCGAACACCGGGGAGCTGTTTTTT
NA	TRBJ1-2	TRBV28	NA	CASTGDNYGYTF	TGTGCCAGCACGGGGGACAACTATGGCTACACCTTC
once	TRBJ2-5	TRBV5-1	NA	CASSTGHGDQETQYF	TGCGCCAGCAGCACTGGCCATGGGGACCAAGAGACCCAGTACTTC